These 9 T cell receptor beta chains came from one sample sequenced in a study of shared clonotypes between healthy human individuals. Only in-frame clones appear in the TCRdb table, and some are missing; sequencing was by immunoSEQ multiplex PCR. This repertoire shows about 1.9 million clones, 93% found once; its top ten account for more than 1.5%. Terminally differentiated effector memory CD45RA+ cells were left out of the naive CD8 fraction, which was CD45RO-negative and positively selected for CCR7. Material for sequencing was naive CD8+ T cells from PBMCs. All receptors derive from a man younger than 35 in good health. Some clones in this sample may be carry-over from other donors' samples.

This clone was recorded once. The V call is TRBV28, the J call TRBJ2-3; D is unclear. The CDR3 has 12 amino acids. V lost 6 bases, J lost 10 bases, and 14 bases lay in between. Per the germline V gene, CDR1 is MDHEN and CDR2 is SYDVKM. The CDR3 nucleotides read TGTGCCAGCAGCCCGGGTGAGTGGTCGCAGTATTTT. It codes for CASSPGEWSQYF.

The count of this clone is one. Other DNA sequences of this sample code for an identical CDR3. The chain links TRBV27 to TRBJ2-1, with unresolved D. Germline V gene lookup returns CDR1 MNHEY and CDR2 SMNVEV (reference sequence). The V gene lost 5 bases and the J gene lost 9 bases, with 11 bases spanning the gap. The CDR3 is 12 amino acids. The CDR3 DNA sequence: TGTGCCAGCAGTAGAGGCCCGGGTGAGCAGTTCTTC. Residues: CASSRGPGEQFF.

The CDR3 DNA reads TGTGCCAGCCCAAAAGGGGAAGGGCCGGGCACTGAAGCTTTCTTT. It is translated as CASPKGEGPGTEAFF. V and J are TRBV7-9 and TRBJ1-1; possibly TRBD1 for D (5 bases). CDR1 SEHNR and CDR2 FQNEAQ come from the germline V gene (reference sequence). The CDR3 runs 15 residues. V lost 8 bases and J lost 4, with 20 bases in between.

Comments on this clone: This CDR3 is also generated by other DNA sequences in the sample. The chain employs TRBV6-1 and TRBJ2-7; possibly TRBD2 for D (6 bases). CDR3 size: 14 residues. The V gene lost 0 bases and the J gene lost 0 bases, with 6 bases spanning the gap. Germline V gene data show CDR1 as MNHNS and CDR2 as SASEGT. The chain's CDR3 is CASSEAGGSYEQYF. For the CDR3, the DNA is TGTGCCAGCAGTGAAGCGGGAGGCTCCTACGAGCAGTACTTC.

This chain links TRBV7-9 with TRBJ2-7, with TRBD1 matching 7 bases. The CDR3 spans 15 residues. CDR1 and CDR2 (germline): SEHNR, FQNEAQ (reference sequence). V lost 5 bases, J lost 1 base, and 8 bases stayed unmatched. CDR3 sequence: CASSDRTGTSYEQYF. CDR3 bases: TGTGCCAGCAGCGACCGGACAGGCACTTCCTACGAGCAGTACTTC. The full variable domain, in which reference TRBV7-9 and TRBJ2-7 provide the parts outside the CDR3, is DTGVSQNPRHKITKRGQNVTFRCDPISEHNRLYWYRQTLGQGPEFLTYFQNEAQLEKSRLLSDRFSAERPKGSFSTLEIQRTEQGDSAMYLCASSDRTGTSYEQYFGPGTRLTVT.

The rearrangement links TRBV19 to TRBJ1-2; no clear D gene. CDR3 length equals 13 residues. CDR1 and CDR2 from the germline V gene are LNHDA and SQIVND (reference sequence). The germline V and J ends were trimmed by 3 bases and 6 bases, with 11 bases remaining between them. CDR3 bases: TGTGCCAGTAGTATCTTCTTTTTAGATGGCTACACCTTC. This sequence encodes CASSIFFLDGYTF. Full variable domain (outside the CDR3, taken from reference TRBV19 and TRBJ1-2): DGGITQSPKYLFRKEGQNVTLSCEQNLNHDAMYWYRQDPGQGLRLIYYSQIVNDFQKGDIAEGYSVSREKKESFPLTVTSAQKNPTAFYLCASSIFFLDGYTFGSGTRLTVV.

The chain joins TRBV19 to TRBJ2-3; D may be TRBD1 (6 bases). CDR3 length: 14 amino acids. Germline V gives CDR1 LNHDA, CDR2 SQIVND (reference sequence). Trimming removed 9 bases at V and 6 bases at J, with 19 bases between. This chain's CDR3 is CASSDRNHRDTQYF. CDR3 coding DNA: TGTGCCAGCTCCGACAGGAACCACAGGGATACGCAGTATTTT.

The J gene is TRBJ2-5, the V gene TRBV7-2; the D gene is possibly TRBD1 (5 bases). Trimming left V 5 bases short and J 5 bases short, with 15 bases between. In germline, CDR1 is SGHTA, CDR2 FQGNSA. The CDR3 contains 14 residues. The CDR3 sequence is CASSPGAGSETQYF. The DNA for the CDR3 is TGTGCCAGCAGCCCAGGTGCAGGGTCGGAGACCCAGTACTTC.

For this clone: Relative to the germline gene, one junction end is altered; a read error may explain this. The chain carries TRBV7-8 and TRBJ2-7; 10 bases fit TRBD2. This CDR3 contains 14 residues. The germline V gene encodes CDR1 SGHVS and CDR2 FQNEAQ. CDR3 coding DNA: TGTGCCAGCAGTTTAGCGGGAGGTACGGTTGAGCAGTACTTC. Its protein is CASSLAGGTVEQYF.